This TCR beta chain was identified in a study of T cell changes during pregnancy in multiple sclerosis. J was trimmed by 3 bases and V by 6 bases; bases with no gene match: 5. The CDR3 loop spans 15 amino acids. In germline, CDR1 is MNHEY, CDR2 SMNVEV (reference sequence). Data came from immunoSEQ multiplex PCR; TCRdb stores just in-frame clones and leaves some out. The sample lists approximately 40,000 clones, about 92% occurring once. Sample: CD4+ T cells from peripheral blood mononuclear cells, taken in the third trimester of pregnancy. This TCR came from a female donor with multiple sclerosis, enrolled in a pregnancy study. The V call is TRBV27, the J call TRBJ2-1; 10 bases are shared with TRBD2. The chain's CDR3 is CASRPTSGFYNEQFF. The DNA of the CDR3 is TGTGCCAGCAGGCCGACTAGCGGGTTCTACAATGAGCAGTTCTTC.